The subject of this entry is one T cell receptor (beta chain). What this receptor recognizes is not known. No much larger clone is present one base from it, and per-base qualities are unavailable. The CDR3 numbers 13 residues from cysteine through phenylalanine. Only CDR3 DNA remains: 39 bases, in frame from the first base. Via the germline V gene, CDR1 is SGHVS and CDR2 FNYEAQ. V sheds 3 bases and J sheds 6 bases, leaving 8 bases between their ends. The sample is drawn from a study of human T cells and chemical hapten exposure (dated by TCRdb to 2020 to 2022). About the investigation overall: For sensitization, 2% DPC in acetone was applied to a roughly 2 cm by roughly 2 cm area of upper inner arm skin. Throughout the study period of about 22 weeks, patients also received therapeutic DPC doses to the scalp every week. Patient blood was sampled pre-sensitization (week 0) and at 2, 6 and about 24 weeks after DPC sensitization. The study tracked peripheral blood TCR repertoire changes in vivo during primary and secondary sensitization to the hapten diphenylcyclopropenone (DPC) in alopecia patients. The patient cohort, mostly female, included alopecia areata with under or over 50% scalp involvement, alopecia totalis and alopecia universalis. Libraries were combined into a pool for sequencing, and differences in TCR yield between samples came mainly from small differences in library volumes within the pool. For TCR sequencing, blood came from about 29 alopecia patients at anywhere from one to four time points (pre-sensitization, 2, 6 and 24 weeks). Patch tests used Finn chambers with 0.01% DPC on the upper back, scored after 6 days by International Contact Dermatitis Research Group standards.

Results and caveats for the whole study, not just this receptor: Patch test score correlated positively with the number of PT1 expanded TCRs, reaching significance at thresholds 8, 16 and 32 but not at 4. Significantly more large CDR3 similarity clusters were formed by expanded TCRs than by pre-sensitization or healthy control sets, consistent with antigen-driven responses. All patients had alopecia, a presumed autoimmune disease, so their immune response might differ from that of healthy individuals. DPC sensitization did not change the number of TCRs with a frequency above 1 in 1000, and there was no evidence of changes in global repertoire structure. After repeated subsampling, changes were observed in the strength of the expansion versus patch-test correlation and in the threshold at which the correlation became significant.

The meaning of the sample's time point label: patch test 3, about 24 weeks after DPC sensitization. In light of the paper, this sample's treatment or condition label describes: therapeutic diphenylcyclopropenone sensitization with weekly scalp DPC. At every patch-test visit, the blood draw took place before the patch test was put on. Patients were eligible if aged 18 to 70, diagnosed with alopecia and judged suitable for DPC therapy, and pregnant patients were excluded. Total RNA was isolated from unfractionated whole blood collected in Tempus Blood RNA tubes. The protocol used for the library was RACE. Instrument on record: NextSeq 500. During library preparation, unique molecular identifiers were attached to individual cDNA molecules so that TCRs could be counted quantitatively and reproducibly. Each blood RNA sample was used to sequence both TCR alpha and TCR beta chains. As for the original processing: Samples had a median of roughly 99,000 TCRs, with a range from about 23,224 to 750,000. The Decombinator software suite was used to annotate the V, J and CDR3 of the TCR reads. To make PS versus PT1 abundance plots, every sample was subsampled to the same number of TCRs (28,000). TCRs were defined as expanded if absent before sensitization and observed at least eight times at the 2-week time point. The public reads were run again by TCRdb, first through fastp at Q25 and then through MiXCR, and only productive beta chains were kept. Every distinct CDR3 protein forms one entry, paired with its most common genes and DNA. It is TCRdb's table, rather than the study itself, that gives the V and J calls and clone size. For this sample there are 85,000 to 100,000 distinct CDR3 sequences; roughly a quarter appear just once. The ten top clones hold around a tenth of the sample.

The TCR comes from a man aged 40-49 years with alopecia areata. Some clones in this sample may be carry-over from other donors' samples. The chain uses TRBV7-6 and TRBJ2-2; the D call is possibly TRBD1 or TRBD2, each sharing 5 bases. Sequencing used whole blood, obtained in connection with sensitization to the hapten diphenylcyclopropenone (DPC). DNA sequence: TGTGCCAGCAGCTTTGGGGGTCCCGGGGAGCTGTTTTTT. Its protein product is CASSFGGPGELFF.